Below are 26 T cell receptor beta chains sequenced from a single sample in a study of T cell clones after liver transplantation. Assay: immunoSEQ multiplex PCR; the TCRdb copy retains only in-frame clones and omits some. The sample has approximately 71,000 clones; 85% to 95% are singletons. Sequencing was performed on CD4+ T cells from blood, taken around 27 months after liver transplant. The receptors come from a human patient who received a liver transplant. Some T cells may possibly be graft donor cells.

This clone was recorded a few times. V is TRBV15 and J is TRBJ1-5, with D perhaps matching TRBD1 (5 bases). V gave up 0 bases and J gave up 5 bases, with 11 bases separating them. The CDR3 is 15 amino acids. Germline values: CDR1 LNHNV, CDR2 YYDKDF (reference sequence). The CDR3, as DNA: TGTGCCACCAGCAGAGATTGGCAGGGCTATCAGCCCCAGCATTTT. The encoded protein is CATSRDWQGYQPQHF.

This sequence joins TRBV19 and TRBJ2-1, with unresolved D. The germline CDR1 and CDR2 sequences are LNHDA and SQIVND (reference sequence). The CDR3 has 14 amino acids. The germline V and J ends were trimmed by 6 bases and 4 bases, with 13 bases remaining between them. This CDR3 is CASSPTGGYNEQFF. In DNA form, the CDR3 reads TGTGCCAGTAGCCCGACTGGCGGTTACAATGAGCAGTTCTTC. The full variable domain, with the rest looked up from reference TRBV19 and TRBJ2-1, is DGGITQSPKYLFRKEGQNVTLSCEQNLNHDAMYWYRQDPGQGLRLIYYSQIVNDFQKGDIAEGYSVSREKKESFPLTVTSAQKNPTAFYLCASSPTGGYNEQFFGPGTRLTVL.

V and J are TRBV19 and TRBJ2-7; the match to TRBD1 covers 10 bases. The CDR3 extends over 15 amino acids. Germline V gene data show CDR1 as LNHDA and CDR2 as SQIVND (reference sequence). V was pared by 4 bases and J by 0 bases, with 3 bases of the junction left unmatched. For the CDR3, the DNA is TGTGCCAGTAGTACGACAGGGGGCGGCTCCTACGAGCAGTACTTC. Amino acids: CASSTTGGGSYEQYF.

This clone was seen once. The J gene is TRBJ2-3, the V gene TRBV6-1; D may be TRBD1 (6 bases). The germline CDR1 and CDR2 sequences are MNHNS and SASEGT. This CDR3 has 15 residues. V dropped 6 bases and J dropped 0 bases, with 13 bases sitting between them. Here the CDR3 reads CASRETGASTDTQYF. The CDR3 nucleotides are TGTGCCAGCAGGGAGACAGGAGCTAGCACAGATACGCAGTATTTT.

The V and J genes are TRBV5-1 and TRBJ2-5, with TRBD1 matching 8 bases. J gave up 5 bases and V 4 bases, and 7 bases lay outside the gene matches. The CDR3 has 14 amino acids. From germline, CDR1 is SGHRS and CDR2 YFSETQ. The CDR3 coding sequence is TGCGCCAGCAGCCTGGGACAGGCCGTTGAGACCCAGTACTTC. It translates to CASSLGQAVETQYF.

The chain carries TRBV18 and TRBJ2-5; 11 bases are a match to TRBD2. Looked up from germline, CDR1 is KGHSH and CDR2 is LQKENI. After removal of 1 base from V and 1 base from J, the junction contained 2 bases not matched to a gene. CDR3 length: 16 residues. CDR3 sequence: CASSPRLAGIQETQYF. CDR3 in DNA: TGTGCCAGCTCACCACGACTAGCGGGAATCCAAGAGACCCAGTACTTC.

The V and J genes are TRBV6-1 and TRBJ2-3, with D unresolved. Trimming stripped 7 bases from V and 2 bases from J, with 7 bases between. CDR1 is MNHNS, CDR2 SASEGT, per germline. The CDR3 consists of 12 residues. This CDR3 is CASTPYTDTQYF. The DNA of the CDR3 is TGTGCCAGCACTCCGTACACAGATACGCAGTATTTT.

V and J are TRBV19 and TRBJ2-1; 8 bases are shared with TRBD1. V shed 7 bases, J shed 6 bases, and the junction held 14 bases outside the gene matches. The CDR3 length is 16 residues. Germline assignment: CDR1 LNHDA and CDR2 SQIVND (reference sequence). The CDR3 nucleotides are TGTGCCAGTACTAGCTCCGGGACAGGCGATTTCAATGAGCAGTTCTTC. Amino acid sequence: CASTSSGTGDFNEQFF.

The chain uses TRBV5-1 and TRBJ2-3, with 7 nucleotides matching TRBD1. J lost 0 bases, V lost 3 bases, and 4 bases had no gene match. Germline values: CDR1 SGHRS, CDR2 YFSETQ. This CDR3 has 15 residues. In nucleotides, the CDR3 is TGCGCCAGCAGCTCAGAACAGGGGAGCACAGATACGCAGTATTTT. Translating it yields CASSSEQGSTDTQYF.

This CDR3 is CASSSNPYRGRLENTEAFF. The CDR3 DNA reads TGTGCCAGCAGCTCAAATCCATACCGGGGCAGGTTGGAGAACACTGAAGCTTTCTTT. This rearrangement joins TRBV7-6 to TRBJ1-1; D is possibly TRBD1 (5 bases). CDR3 length equals 19 residues. With 4 bases removed from V and 1 base from J, the gap between germline ends came to 25 bases. In germline, CDR1 is SGHVS, CDR2 FNYEAQ.

The count of this clone is one. The rearrangement uses TRBV6-1 and TRBJ2-5; D gene unclear. The CDR3 is made up of 13 amino acids. Germline CDR1 is MNHNS and CDR2 is SASEGT. V gave up 6 bases and J gave up 5 bases, with 13 bases separating them. The CDR3 DNA sequence: TGTGCCAGCAGGGCCGGACGAGGCGAGACCCAGTACTTC. Its translation is CASRAGRGETQYF.

This clone turned up a few times. The rearrangement uses TRBV4-3 and TRBJ2-3; TRBD1 might be the D (6 bases). The ends were cut back, 2 bases at V and 0 bases at J, with 15 bases in the middle. Germline values: CDR1 LGHNA, CDR2 YSLEER. The CDR3 extends over 17 amino acids. The CDR3: CASSQTAQGISTDTQYF. CDR3 nucleotides: TGCGCCAGCAGCCAAACGGCACAGGGTATTAGCACAGATACGCAGTATTTT.

The chain couples TRBV19 to TRBJ2-7, with D possibly being TRBD2 (6 bases). Germline loops: CDR1 LNHDA, CDR2 SQIVND (reference sequence). V shed 1 base and J shed 7 bases, with 14 bases lying between them. The CDR3 loop spans 14 amino acids. CDR3 in DNA: TGTGCCAGTAGTATAGCGAATCTAGCGCGAGAGCAGTACTTC. It specifies CASSIANLAREQYF.

The rearrangement links TRBV6-5 to TRBJ2-7; tentative D call: TRBD2 (5 bases). Trimming shortened V by 0 bases and J by 6 bases, and 12 bases separated the two germline ends. Germline assignment: CDR1 MNHEY and CDR2 SVGAGI. This CDR3 has 14 residues. The CDR3 coding sequence is TGTGCCAGCAGTTACTCCAGTGACTACAGCGAGCAGTACTTC. Translating it yields CASSYSSDYSEQYF.

V gene TRBV10-3 combines with J gene TRBJ2-1; 10 bases are shared with TRBD2. V dropped 3 bases and J dropped 6; count of bases not matched to a gene: 8. Germline V lookup: CDR1 ENHRY, CDR2 SYGVKD. This CDR3 has 16 amino acids. The CDR3 DNA sequence: TGTGCCATCAGTGACCCGAGCGGGAGGGCGGTCAATGAGCAGTTCTTC. The encoded protein is CAISDPSGRAVNEQFF.

The chain employs TRBV19 and TRBJ1-2; TRBD1 might be the D (5 bases). The germline gives CDR1 LNHDA, CDR2 SQIVND (reference sequence). This CDR3 spans 14 amino acids. V was clipped by 2 bases and J by 8 bases, with 15 bases between them. The CDR3: CASSIWEGMGGYTF. Here the CDR3 DNA reads TGTGCCAGTAGTATATGGGAGGGGATGGGCGGCTACACCTTC.

The sample holds one count of this clone. This chain links TRBV5-1 with TRBJ2-1; D gene uncertain. CDR3 size: 15 residues. Trimming took off 0 bases at V and 0 bases at J, with 7 bases between the two ends. Per the germline V gene, CDR1 is SGHRS and CDR2 is YFSETQ. The CDR3 DNA sequence: TGCGCCAGCAGCTTGGTCTGGGGCTCCTACAATGAGCAGTTCTTC. Protein: CASSLVWGSYNEQFF.

As DNA, the CDR3 is TGTGCCAGCTCACCATCCGGGACATACTACAATGAGCAGTTCTTC. Protein sequence: CASSPSGTYYNEQFF. The chain has TRBV18 and TRBJ2-1, with D possibly TRBD1 on 6 matching bases. The germline gives CDR1 KGHSH, CDR2 LQKENI. The CDR3 spans 15 residues. Trimming pared 2 bases from V and 3 bases from J, leaving 11 bases between.

The gene calls are TRBV4-2 and TRBJ1-5; D is possibly TRBD1 (6 bases). V gave up 4 bases and J gave up 0 bases, with 19 bases separating them. Germline V gene lookup returns CDR1 LGHNA and CDR2 YNFKEQ. CDR3 length: 18 amino acids. CDR3 sequence: CASSPHRGGGYSNQPQHF. The CDR3 DNA reads TGTGCCAGCAGCCCACACAGAGGGGGGGGGTATAGCAATCAGCCCCAGCATTTT.

Written as DNA, the CDR3 is TGTGCCAGCAGGTTCCGGACAGGGGACACCGGGGAGCTGTTTTTT. The encoded protein is CASRFRTGDTGELFF. V and J are TRBV14 and TRBJ2-2; 9 bases are shared with TRBD1. V was pared by 6 bases and J by 3 bases, with 5 bases of the junction left unmatched. Germline-derived CDR1 and CDR2 are SGHDN and FVKESK. The CDR3 loop spans 15 amino acids.

The gene calls are TRBV7-2 and TRBJ2-7; a possible D gene is TRBD2 (5 bases). The CDR3 spans 12 residues. The germline V gene has CDR1 SGHTA and CDR2 FQGNSA. V lost 0 bases, J lost 12 bases, and 12 bases lay in between. The CDR3 is CASSLAPGFLYF. The CDR3 nucleotides are TGTGCCAGCAGCTTAGCGCCGGGATTCTTGTACTTC.

The V and J genes are TRBV11-2 and TRBJ2-5; TRBD2 agrees at 9 bases. Trimming at V came to 4 bases and at J to 4 bases, leaving 4 bases not matched to a gene. Germline loops: CDR1 SGHAT, CDR2 FQNNGV. The CDR3 is made up of 14 amino acids. CDR3 nucleotide sequence: TGTGCCAGCAGCTCTGTAGCGGGAGCAGAGACCCAGTACTTC. The encoded protein is CASSSVAGAETQYF.

V usage is TRBV27 and J usage is TRBJ2-3; TRBD2 aligns across 9 bases. Germline assignment: CDR1 MNHEY and CDR2 SMNVEV (reference sequence). This CDR3 comprises 16 residues. Unmatched junction bases numbered 9, after V lost 6 bases and J lost 2 bases. CDR3 nucleotide sequence: TGTGCCAGCAGGCGGCTAGCGGGGAGTCCCACAGATACGCAGTATTTT. This gives the protein CASRRLAGSPTDTQYF.

This chain connects TRBV11-2 to TRBJ2-7, with a possible D match to TRBD2 (6 bases). The germline gives CDR1 SGHAT, CDR2 FQNNGV. CDR3 size: 16 residues. Trimming pared 0 bases from V and 2 bases from J, leaving 14 bases between. CDR3 region: CASSLERGGVTYEQYF. In DNA, the CDR3 is TGTGCCAGCAGCTTAGAACGGGGCGGGGTTACCTACGAGCAGTACTTC.

This CDR3 is CASSESGNEQFF. CDR3 DNA sequence: TGTGCCAGCAGTGAATCGGGGAATGAGCAGTTCTTC. The V and J genes are TRBV2 and TRBJ2-1, with D tentatively TRBD2 (5 bases). The V and J ends lost 2 bases and 7 bases respectively, with 6 bases between them. Germline V CDR1 and CDR2: SNHLY, FYNNEI. The CDR3 contains 12 residues. Together with reference TRBV2 and TRBJ2-1, the CDR3 gives the full variable domain: EPEVTQTPSHQVTQMGQEVILRCVPISNHLYFYWYRQILGQKVEFLVSFYNNEISEKSEIFDDQFSVERPDGSNFTLKIRSTKLEDSAMYFCASSESGNEQFFGPGTRLTVL.

V gene TRBV28 combines with J gene TRBJ1-4; D uncertain. CDR1 is MDHEN, CDR2 SYDVKM, per germline. This CDR3 comprises 13 residues. Trimming pared 7 bases from V and 4 bases from J, leaving 10 bases between. The CDR3 DNA sequence: TGTGCCAGCACTGAGGTCTATAATGAAAAACTGTTTTTT. It codes for CASTEVYNEKLFF.